This is a list of T cell receptor beta chains from one sample in a study of blood T cell repertoires in COVID-19. Assay: immunoSEQ multiplex PCR; the TCRdb copy retains only in-frame clones and omits some. Of some 70,000 clones in the sample, about 80% were seen once. The specimen was peripheral blood. The receptors shown here come from a human donor in a cohort sampled during active COVID-19. Both conserved end residues are part of each CDR3. Each record gives: D gene, J gene, V gene, clone size, CDR3 length, CDR3 DNA, CDR3 protein. A D gene is named only where the DNA matches it firmly. Expanded clones are given a class, and other clones once, few, many or no size at all.

D: TRBD1; J: TRBJ1-1; V: TRBV6-6; size: NA; length: 13; DNA: TGTGCCAGCAGTCATCGACAGGGCCCTGAAGCTTTCTTT; CDR3: CASSHRQGPEAFF
D: NA; J: TRBJ2-5; V: TRBV7-3; size: NA; length: 16; DNA: TGTGCCAGCAGCTTAGGGCCGGGTGAGGGGGAAGAGACCCAGTACTTC; CDR3: CASSLGPGEGEETQYF
D: NA; J: TRBJ2-3; V: TRBV7-8; size: NA; length: 14; DNA: TGTGCCAGCAGCTCCGGGTCGTATACGGATACGCAGTATTTT; CDR3: CASSSGSYTDTQYF
D: NA; J: TRBJ1-4; V: TRBV4-1; size: NA; length: 15; DNA: TGCGCCAGCAGCCAGGTGACGAGCGATAATGAAAAACTGTTTTTT; CDR3: CASSQVTSDNEKLFF
D: NA; J: TRBJ1-2; V: TRBV19; size: NA; length: 15; DNA: TGTGCCAGTAACCTCTTACAGGGAACTAACTATGGCTACACCTTC; CDR3: CASNLLQGTNYGYTF
D: TRBD2; J: TRBJ2-2; V: TRBV11-2; size: NA; length: 15; DNA: TGTGCCAGCACCCGGACTAGCGGTAACACCGGGGAGCTGTTTTTT; CDR3: CASTRTSGNTGELFF
D: NA; J: TRBJ1-6; V: TRBV19; size: NA; length: 16; DNA: TGTGCCAGTAGTAGGAGACTTCAGGGGTCTAATTCACCCCTCCACTTT; CDR3: CASSRRLQGSNSPLHF
D: TRBD1; J: TRBJ1-2; V: TRBV9; size: NA; length: 15; DNA: TGTGCCAGCAGCGTGAACAGGGGAAACGGCTATGGCTACACCTTC; CDR3: CASSVNRGNGYGYTF
D: TRBD2; J: TRBJ2-5; V: TRBV25-1; size: NA; length: 17; DNA: TGTGCCAGCAGTGAAGGGTGGATAGCGGGGGCCCAAGAGACCCAGTACTTC; CDR3: CASSEGWIAGAQETQYF
D: TRBD2; J: TRBJ2-1; V: TRBV7-6; size: NA; length: 15; DNA: TGTGCCAGCAGCCCGCGGGGGGGGAGTAGGAATGAGCAGTTCTTC; CDR3: CASSPRGGSRNEQFF
D: NA; J: TRBJ2-3; V: TRBV7-2; size: once; length: 13; DNA: TGTGCCAGCAGGACAATTGGAGGAGATACGCAGTATTTT; CDR3: CASRTIGGDTQYF
D: TRBD1; J: TRBJ1-4; V: TRBV11-2; size: NA; length: 14; DNA: TGTGCCAGCACAGTTAGGGGACAGGAAGAAAAACTGTTTTTT; CDR3: CASTVRGQEEKLFF
D: NA; J: TRBJ2-2; V: TRBV9; size: NA; length: 15; DNA: TGTGCCAGCAGCGTTCGACAGGGAGGTACCGGGGAGCTGTTTTTT; CDR3: CASSVRQGGTGELFF
D: NA; J: TRBJ1-6; V: TRBV5-1; size: few; length: 16; DNA: TGCGCCAGCAGCTTGGAGACAGCGAACTATAATTCACCCCTCCACTTT; CDR3: CASSLETANYNSPLHF
D: TRBD1; J: TRBJ1-1; V: TRBV19; size: NA; length: 14; DNA: TGTGCCAGTAGTAGGACAGGGAGCACCCCTGAAGCTTTCTTT; CDR3: CASSRTGSTPEAFF
D: TRBD1; J: TRBJ1-5; V: TRBV6-2/TRBV6-3; size: NA; length: 14; DNA: TGTGCCAGCAGTTACCAAGACAGGGATCAGCCCCAGCATTTT; CDR3: CASSYQDRDQPQHF
D: TRBD1; J: TRBJ2-1; V: TRBV28; size: NA; length: 15; DNA: TGTGCCAGCAGTTCCCCGGGACAGGGAAGCAATGAGCAGTTCTTC; CDR3: CASSSPGQGSNEQFF
D: TRBD2; J: TRBJ2-1; V: TRBV2; size: NA; length: 15; DNA: TGTGCCAGCAAAAAGACTAGCGGGGGCCCTACTGAGCAGTTCTTC; CDR3: CASKKTSGGPTEQFF
D: TRBD1; J: TRBJ2-1; V: TRBV24-1; size: NA; length: 16; DNA: TGTGCCACCAGTGAACACCCAGGGGGCGCCCACAATGAGCAGTTCTTC; CDR3: CATSEHPGGAHNEQFF
D: TRBD1; J: TRBJ2-2; V: TRBV28; size: few; length: 15; DNA: TGTGCCGTCAGACAGGGTCAGTGGAACACCGGGGAGCTGTTTTTT; CDR3: CAVRQGQWNTGELFF
D: TRBD2; J: TRBJ2-3; V: TRBV11-3; size: NA; length: 15; DNA: TGTGCCAGCAGCTTAACTAGCGGAGGGACAGATACGCAGTATTTT; CDR3: CASSLTSGGTDTQYF
D: TRBD2; J: TRBJ2-3; V: TRBV4-2; size: NA; length: 18; DNA: TGTGCCAGCAGCCAAGAACAGGTGGACGGGAGGTCGGCAGATACGCAGTATTTT; CDR3: CASSQEQVDGRSADTQYF